The rows below give T cell receptor beta chains drawn from one sample of a study of blood T cells in healthy people across ages. Via MiXCR, TCRdb re-called the 5' RACE reads, giving one row per CDR3 protein. The sample has 350,000 to 450,000 distinct CDR3 sequences, 45% to 60% seen once. The material sequenced was blood. Every receptor here comes from a man between 60 and 75 years old in good health. CDR3s leave out the opening cysteine and the closing phenylalanine or tryptophan.

v_call	cdr3_aa
TRBV7-2	ASSSDRAGEKLF
TRBV15	ATHPGAGGYGYT
TRBV7-9	ASSLGPPGEQF
TRBV27	ASTDRPPAGYT
TRBV10-2	ASATGEAGYT
TRBV7-2	ASSLRASQAFEAF
TRBV29-1	SVEQVVADTQY
TRBV20-1	SARVPGGYGYT
TRBV20-1	SAGLAGLRDTQY
TRBV7-9	ASSSGNRANQPQH
TRBV7-6	ASSRTSGGPFSYEQY
TRBV12-3/TRBV12-4	ASSVLWLKNIQY
TRBV7-6	ASTSSYNEQF
TRBV20-1	SASPMAGASYEQY
TRBV6-2/TRBV6-3	ASSYNDRARGYEQY
TRBV2	ASRRTSGGSYNEQF
TRBV29-1	SVEDQRKIGYNEQF
TRBV27	ASAQGNQPQH
TRBV10-3	ASRRGGPNEQY
TRBV20-1	SARPRRLAGTYEQY
TRBV7-2	ASSFGLAGAGYEQY
TRBV20-1	SAIGGYEQY
TRBV6-1	ASSVMADGYT
TRBV18	ASSPALQTYGYT
TRBV5-5	ASSSTSGGPTDTQY
TRBV21-1	ASSKDSEYSYEQY
TRBV7-9	ASSVTGFGGYT
TRBV29-1	SVERGGTNYGYT
TRBV25-1	ASSEYPPGNGYT
TRBV29-1	SVGAGSYNEQF
TRBV12-3/TRBV12-4	ASSHRRLGGYT
TRBV4-3	ASSQDPSGSGVANVLT
TRBV7-2	ASSLRQAYNYGYT
TRBV7-8	ASSWTSGGAFEQF
TRBV7-8	ASSLVGTAYEQY
TRBV20-1	SARGVQPGQPANTGELF
TRBV6-5	ASCSGLEFPDTQY
TRBV27	ASSNRGRGNEQY
TRBV6-2/TRBV6-3	ASSSSGRAWF
TRBV7-9	ASSEATGGYT
TRBV20-1	SARDLTGVPEQY
TRBV7-6	ASSRHSYEQY
TRBV7-3	ASSSPTLGTQY
TRBV28	ASSSPRDSLYNSPLH
TRBV20-1	SARDRRQRTTSTDTQY
TRBV29-1	SGGGAVSTGELF
TRBV5-1	ASSTLMKGTSGSYEQY
TRBV6-2/TRBV6-3	ASNRGPRDFQETQY
TRBV6-2/TRBV6-3	ASRLDHLGNEQF
TRBV7-2	ASSPPFGTQY
TRBV3-1	ASSQDLAGSNIQY